The entry that follows covers one TCR beta chain sequence. The data stem from a study of T cell responses to AZD1222 COVID-19 vaccine. The CDR3 sequence is 18 residues long. Looked up from germline, CDR1 is LGHDT and CDR2 is YNNKEL (reference sequence). The junction had 11 bases not matched to a gene; V was cut back by 3 bases and J by 4 bases. The data were produced by immunoSEQ multiplex PCR, yet TCRdb's version contains in-frame clones alone and is incomplete. The sample holds fewer than 200,000 clones, about 91% seen once. This chain uses TRBV3-1 (or the pseudogene TRBV3-2) with TRBJ2-1, with 11 bases fitting TRBD2. This TCR came from an adult in good health. This specimen consisted of peripheral blood, obtained on day 0 of AZD1222 vaccination. CDR3 in DNA: TGTGCCAGCAGCCACCCTGGGGCTAGCGGGAGGACTTACAATGAGCAGTTCTTC. Translated: CASSHPGASGRTYNEQFF.